These 5 T cell receptor beta chains were all obtained from the same sample, sequenced in a study of T cell clonality in common variable immunodeficiency. Produced via immunoSEQ multiplex PCR; TCRdb's table is partial and in-frame only. Listed for the sample are 50,000 to 65,000 clones, none seen a single time. The sample comprised peripheral blood mononuclear cells. These receptors were collected from a person aged 18-70 years in good health.

Comments on this clone: The read ends 3 residues shy of where the CDR3 ends; the end is completed using the germline J gene. The chain couples TRBV7-3 to TRBJ2-1; 8 bases are shared with TRBD2. J was trimmed by 7 bases and V by 0 bases; bases with no gene match: 11. The CDR3 runs 17 residues. In germline, CDR1 is SGHTA, CDR2 FQGTGA. The sequenced part of the CDR3 DNA is TGTGCCAGCAGCTTAACTGGGCCAGCGGGAGTCAAGAATGAG. Its translation: CASSLTGPAGVKNE. The whole CDR3 sequence is CASSLTGPAGVKNEQFF.

This clone was seen ten or more times. The observed sequence ends 3 residues before the CDR3 terminus, with the missing tail filled in from the germline J gene. V and J are TRBV14 and TRBJ2-5; D unclear. The CDR3 is made up of 11 amino acids. Trimming took off 3 bases at V and 5 bases at J, with 4 bases between the two ends. Germline CDR1 reads SGHDN; CDR2 reads FVKESK. The CDR3 loop is CASSHRETQYF. The sequenced CDR3 bases are TGTGCCAGCAGCCATCGGGAGACC.

In this sample, this clone turned up many times. The CDR3 end falls 3 residues outside the read, so it is completed with the germline J gene. This sequence joins TRBV6-2 or TRBV6-3 and TRBJ1-1, with TRBD1 matching over 9 bases. The germline V gene encodes CDR1 MNHEY and CDR2 SVGEGT. CDR3 length: 13 residues. With 5 bases clipped from V and 3 bases from J, the junction kept 1 base outside the gene matches. The sequenced part of the CDR3 DNA is TGTGCCAGCAGTGGACAGGGGTACACTGAA. It yields the protein CASSGQGYTE. The complete CDR3 sequence is CASSGQGYTEAFF.

With respect to this clone: With a much larger clone just one base away, this may be a read error. The CDR3 goes on 3 residues after the read ends, and that part is filled in from the germline J gene. The chain joins TRBV18 to TRBJ2-2; 9 positions agree with TRBD1. This CDR3 comprises 14 residues. Germline V gives CDR1 KGHSH, CDR2 LQKENI. The CDR3 reads CASSAGTGKEKLFF. The covered CDR3 bases are TGTGCCAGCTCAGCCGGGACAGGGAAAGAAAAG.

Many counts were recorded for this clone. The read is 3 residues too short to cover the CDR3 end, so that end is filled in from the germline J gene. The chain combines TRBV6-1 with TRBJ2-3; no clear D gene. From germline, CDR1 is MNHNS and CDR2 SASEGT. The CDR3 consists of 14 residues. The chain's CDR3 is CASSVNSYQETQYF. The CDR3 bases that were read are TGTGCCAGCAGTGTAAACTCGTACCAAGAGACG.